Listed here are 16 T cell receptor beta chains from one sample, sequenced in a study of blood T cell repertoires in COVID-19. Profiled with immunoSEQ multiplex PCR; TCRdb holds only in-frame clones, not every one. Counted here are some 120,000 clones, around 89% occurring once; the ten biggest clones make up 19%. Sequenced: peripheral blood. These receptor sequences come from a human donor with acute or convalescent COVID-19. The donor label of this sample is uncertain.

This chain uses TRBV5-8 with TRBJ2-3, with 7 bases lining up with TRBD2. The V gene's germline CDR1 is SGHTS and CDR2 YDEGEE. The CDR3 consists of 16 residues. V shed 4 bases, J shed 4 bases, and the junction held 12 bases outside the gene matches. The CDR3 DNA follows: TGTGCCAGCAGCCTACCGCGGGAGTTTAGGCCAGATACGCAGTATTTT. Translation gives CASSLPREFRPDTQYF.

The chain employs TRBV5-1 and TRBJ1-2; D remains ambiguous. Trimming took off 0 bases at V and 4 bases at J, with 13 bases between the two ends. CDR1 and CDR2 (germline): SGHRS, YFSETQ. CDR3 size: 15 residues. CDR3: CASSLESVNLYGYTF. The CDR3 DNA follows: TGCGCCAGCAGCTTGGAATCGGTTAACCTCTATGGCTACACCTTC.

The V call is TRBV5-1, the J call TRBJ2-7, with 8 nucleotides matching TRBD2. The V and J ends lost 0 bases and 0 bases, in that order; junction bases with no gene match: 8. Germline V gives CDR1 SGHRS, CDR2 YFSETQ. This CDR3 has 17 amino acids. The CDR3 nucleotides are TGCGCCAGCAGCTTGGCCACGGGCGGGAGGTCCTCCTACGAGCAGTACTTC. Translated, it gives CASSLATGGRSSYEQYF.

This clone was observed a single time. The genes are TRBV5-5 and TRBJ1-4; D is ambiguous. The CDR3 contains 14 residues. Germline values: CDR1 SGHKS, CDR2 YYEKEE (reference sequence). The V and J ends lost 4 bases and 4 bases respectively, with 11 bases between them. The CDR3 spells CASSTRQDNEKLFF. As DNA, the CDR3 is TGTGCCAGCAGCACCCGACAAGATAATGAAAAACTGTTTTTT.

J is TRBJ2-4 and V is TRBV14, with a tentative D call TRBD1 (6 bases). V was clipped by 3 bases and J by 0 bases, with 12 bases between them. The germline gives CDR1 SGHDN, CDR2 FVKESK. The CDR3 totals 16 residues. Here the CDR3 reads CASSHRGPAAKNIQYF. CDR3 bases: TGTGCCAGCAGCCACAGGGGCCCAGCAGCCAAAAACATTCAGTACTTC.

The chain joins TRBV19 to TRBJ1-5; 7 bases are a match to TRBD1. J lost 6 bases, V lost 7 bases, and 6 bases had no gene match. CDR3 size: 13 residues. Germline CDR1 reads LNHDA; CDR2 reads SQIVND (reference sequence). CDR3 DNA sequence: TGTGCCAGTAAGGGGGCGGACTTTCAGCCCCAGCATTTT. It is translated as CASKGADFQPQHF.

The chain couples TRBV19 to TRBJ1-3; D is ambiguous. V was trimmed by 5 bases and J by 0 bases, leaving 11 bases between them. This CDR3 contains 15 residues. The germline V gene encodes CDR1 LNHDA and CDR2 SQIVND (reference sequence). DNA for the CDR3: TGTGCCAGTAGTGCCGCCCCGCGCTCTGGAAACACCATATATTTT. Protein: CASSAAPRSGNTIYF.

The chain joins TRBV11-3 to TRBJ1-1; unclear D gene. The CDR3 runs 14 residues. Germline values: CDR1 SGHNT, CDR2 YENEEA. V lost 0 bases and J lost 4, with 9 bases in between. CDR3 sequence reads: CASSLEAGSTEAFF. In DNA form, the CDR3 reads TGTGCCAGCAGCTTAGAAGCCGGGTCCACTGAAGCTTTCTTT.

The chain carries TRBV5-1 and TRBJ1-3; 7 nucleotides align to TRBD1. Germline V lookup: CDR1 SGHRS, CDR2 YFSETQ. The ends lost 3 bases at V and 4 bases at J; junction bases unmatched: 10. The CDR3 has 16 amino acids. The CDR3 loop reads CASSWGDTGAGNTIYF. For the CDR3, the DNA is TGCGCCAGCAGCTGGGGGGACACAGGGGCCGGAAACACCATATATTTT. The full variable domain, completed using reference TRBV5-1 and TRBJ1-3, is KAGVTQTPRYLIKTRGQQVTLSCSPISGHRSVSWYQQTPGQGLQFLFEYFSETQRNKGNFPGRFSGRQFSNSRSEMNVSTLELGDSALYLCASSWGDTGAGNTIYFGEGSWLTVV.

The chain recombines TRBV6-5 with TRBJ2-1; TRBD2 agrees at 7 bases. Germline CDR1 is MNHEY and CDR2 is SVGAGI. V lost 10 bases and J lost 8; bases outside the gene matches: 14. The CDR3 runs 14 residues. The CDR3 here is CATSDPGGIDEQFF. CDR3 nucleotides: TGTGCCACCTCCGACCCGGGGGGTATCGATGAGCAGTTCTTC.

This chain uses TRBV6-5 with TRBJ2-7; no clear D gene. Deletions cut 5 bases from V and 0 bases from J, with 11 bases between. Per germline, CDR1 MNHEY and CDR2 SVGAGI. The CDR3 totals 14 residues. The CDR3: CASSKAESSYEQYF. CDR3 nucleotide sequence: TGTGCCAGCAGTAAGGCGGAAAGCTCCTACGAGCAGTACTTC.

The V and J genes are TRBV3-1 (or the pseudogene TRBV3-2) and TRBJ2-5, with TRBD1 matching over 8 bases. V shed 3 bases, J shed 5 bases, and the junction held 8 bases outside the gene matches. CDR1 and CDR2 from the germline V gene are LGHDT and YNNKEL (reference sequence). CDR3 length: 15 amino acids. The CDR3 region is CASSQGRGRRETQYF. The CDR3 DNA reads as TGTGCCAGCAGCCAGGGCAGGGGGCGCCGGGAGACCCAGTACTTC.

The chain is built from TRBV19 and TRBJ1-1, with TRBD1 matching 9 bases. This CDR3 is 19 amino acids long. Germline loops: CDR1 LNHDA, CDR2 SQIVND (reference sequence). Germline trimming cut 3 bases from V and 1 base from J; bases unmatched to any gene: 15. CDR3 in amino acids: CASSMDRQGGRGENTEAFF. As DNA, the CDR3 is TGTGCCAGTAGTATGGATCGACAGGGGGGGAGAGGTGAGAACACTGAAGCTTTCTTT.

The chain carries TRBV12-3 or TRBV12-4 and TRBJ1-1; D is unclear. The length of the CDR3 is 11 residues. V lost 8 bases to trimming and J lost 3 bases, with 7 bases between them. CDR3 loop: CASRRDTEAFF. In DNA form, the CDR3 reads TGTGCCAGCCGACGGGACACTGAAGCTTTCTTT.

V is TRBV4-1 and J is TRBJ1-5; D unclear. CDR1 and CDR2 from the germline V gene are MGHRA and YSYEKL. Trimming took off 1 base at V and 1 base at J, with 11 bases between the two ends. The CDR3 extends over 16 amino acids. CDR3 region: CASSQGTTASNQPQHF. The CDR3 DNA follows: TGCGCCAGCAGCCAAGGGACTACTGCCAGCAATCAGCCCCAGCATTTT.

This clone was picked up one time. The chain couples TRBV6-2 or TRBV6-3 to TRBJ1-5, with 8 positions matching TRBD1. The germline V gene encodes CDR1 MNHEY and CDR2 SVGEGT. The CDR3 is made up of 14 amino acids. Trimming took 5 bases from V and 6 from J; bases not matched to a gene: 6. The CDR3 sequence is CASSRTGSIQPQHF. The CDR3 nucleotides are TGTGCCAGCAGTCGGACAGGGAGTATTCAGCCCCAGCATTTT.